The rows below give T cell receptor beta chains drawn from one sample of a study of T cell responses to AZD1222 COVID-19 vaccine. Data came from immunoSEQ multiplex PCR; TCRdb stores just in-frame clones and leaves some out. This sample has 95,000 to 110,000 clones, with roughly 90% found just once. The sequencing here drew on peripheral blood, taken on day 0 of AZD1222 vaccination. The receptors shown here come from an adult in good health. Both conserved end residues are part of each CDR3. A D gene is named only where the DNA matches it firmly. Size is stated for part of the rows, as once, few or many counts, or as a class when the clone is expanded.

TRBD2 15 NA TRBJ2-1 TRBV4-1 TGCGCCAGCAGTCGGACCGGGACTAGCTCACCAAAGCAGTTCTTC CASSRTGTSSPKQFF
TRBD2 16 NA TRBJ2-7 TRBV7-2 TGTGCCAGCAGCTTAGTTGCTAGCGGGAGGCAATACGAGCAGTACTTC CASSLVASGRQYEQYF
NA 12 NA TRBJ2-7 TRBV6-5 TGTGCCAGCATGATTGGCTGGGAGGAGCAGTACTTC CASMIGWEEQYF
TRBD1 16 NA TRBJ2-1 TRBV19 TGTGCCAGTAGTAGGTTGGGGACAGGAGGTTACAATGAGCAGTTCTTC CASSRLGTGGYNEQFF
TRBD2 13 medium-sized TRBJ2-7 TRBV6-2/TRBV6-3 TGTGCCAGCAGTTTGCGGGAGGCTAACGAGCAGTACTTC CASSLREANEQYF
NA 12 NA TRBJ1-1 TRBV3-1/TRBV3-2 TGTGCCAGCAGCCAGTCAACCAGGGGAGCTTTCTTT CASSQSTRGAFF
TRBD2 14 NA TRBJ2-5 TRBV5-1 TGCGCCAGCAGCTTGGGTACTAGCGAAGAGACCCAGTACTTC CASSLGTSEETQYF
NA 17 NA TRBJ1-3 TRBV18 TGTGCCAGCTCACCCGACTCGCGGGGGACGGGAGGAAACACCATATATTTT CASSPDSRGTGGNTIYF
NA 17 once TRBJ1-1 TRBV4-1 TGCGCCAGCAGCCTTCAAGGCGGGGGATTGAAAGTCACTGAAGCTTTCTTT CASSLQGGGLKVTEAFF
NA 12 many TRBJ2-2 TRBV2 TGTGCCAGCAGTGTTGGGGTCGGGGAGCTGTTTTTT CASSVGVGELFF
TRBD1 13 NA TRBJ1-1 TRBV7-8 TGTGCCAGCAGCTTACCGGGGACAGGGCAAGCTTTCTTT CASSLPGTGQAFF
NA 13 NA TRBJ1-4 TRBV7-9 TGTGCCAGCAGCTTCGGAAAAAATGAAAAACTGTTTTTT CASSFGKNEKLFF
NA 15 NA TRBJ1-4 TRBV28 TGTGCCAGCAGAGAAGGGGAGGTTGCTAATGAAAAACTGTTTTTT CASREGEVANEKLFF
NA 13 NA TRBJ2-3 TRBV12-3/TRBV12-4 TGTGCCAGCAGTTTAGGACAGCCAGGCCCGCAGTATTTT CASSLGQPGPQYF
TRBD2 14 NA TRBJ2-1 TRBV19 TGTGCCAGTAAAAGTGTAGCGGGAGGGTATGAGCAGTTCTTC CASKSVAGGYEQFF
TRBD2 18 NA TRBJ2-6 TRBV7-3 TGTGCCAGCAGCTTAAATCCAGCGGGAGTACTAGGGGCCAACGTCCTGACTTTC CASSLNPAGVLGANVLTF
NA 14 NA TRBJ2-2 TRBV6-5 TGTGCCAGCAGTCTCCGTGGGTACACCGGGGAGCTGTTTTTT CASSLRGYTGELFF
TRBD1 16 NA TRBJ2-3 TRBV24-1 TGTGCCACCAGTGACCCCGGACAGGGGGTACGGGGTACGCAGTATTTT CATSDPGQGVRGTQYF
NA 16 once TRBJ1-1 TRBV18 TGTGCCAGCTCACCACCGAGCGCAGGGCAGGGGCGGGAAGCTTTCTTT CASSPPSAGQGREAFF
NA 15 few TRBJ1-4 TRBV10-3 TGTGCCATCAGTGAACGTGGACCGAATAATGAAAAACTGTTTTTT CAISERGPNNEKLFF
TRBD2 16 NA TRBJ2-3 TRBV7-6 TGTGCCAGCAGCTTTTCTAGCGGGAGGGCCCTCGATACGCAGTATTTT CASSFSSGRALDTQYF
TRBD1 14 NA TRBJ1-5 TRBV7-9 TGTGCCAGCAGTCGTGGACAGGAAGATCAGCCCCAGCATTTT CASSRGQEDQPQHF
NA 14 NA TRBJ1-2 TRBV18 TGTGCCAGCTCACCGCTCACAGGGACAAAAGGCTACACCTTC CASSPLTGTKGYTF
NA 15 medium-sized TRBJ2-2 TRBV6-4 TGTGCCAGCAGTGCGCGGGGGCAGGACACCGGGGAGCTGTTTTTT CASSARGQDTGELFF
NA 15 once TRBJ2-1 TRBV7-2 TGTGCCAGCAGCTTAGCCGCGGCAGGCCAACAGGAGCAGTTCTTC CASSLAAAGQQEQFF
NA 15 once TRBJ1-1 TRBV28 TGTGCCAGCAGTTTAACGGGCAGGTTGAACACTGAAGCTTTCTTT CASSLTGRLNTEAFF
NA 15 NA TRBJ2-1 TRBV3-1/TRBV3-2 TGTGCCAGCAGCCAAACACTGGTTCCATACAATGAGCAGTTCTTC CASSQTLVPYNEQFF
NA 11 NA TRBJ2-2 TRBV18 TGTGCCAGCTCACCGTTGGGGGAGCTGTTTTTT CASSPLGELFF
NA 14 NA TRBJ1-4 TRBV7-9 TGTGCCAGCAGCTCCGGGGGTAGAGGTGAAAAACTGTTTTTT CASSSGGRGEKLFF
NA 14 NA TRBJ1-4 TRBV5-4 TGTGCCAGCAGCTTCAGCAGGAATAATGAAAAACTGTTTTTT CASSFSRNNEKLFF
NA 14 once TRBJ1-1 TRBV27 TGTGCCAGCAGGACAGGAGGGGAGGGCACTGAAGCTTTCTTT CASRTGGEGTEAFF
TRBD2 14 few TRBJ2-3 TRBV10-3 TGTGCCATCAGTCTAGCGGGAGTGGGAGATACGCAGTATTTT CAISLAGVGDTQYF
TRBD2 15 NA TRBJ2-7 TRBV27 TGTGCCAGCAGCTTACTAGCGGGCCACTCCTACGAGCAGTACTTC CASSLLAGHSYEQYF
TRBD2 12 NA TRBJ2-7 TRBV24-1 TGTGCCACCAGTGGGGGGGGCTACGAGCAGTACTTC CATSGGGYEQYF
TRBD2 15 NA TRBJ2-3 TRBV7-6 TGTGCCAGCGGGCCTAGAGCGGGATACACAGATACGCAGTATTTT CASGPRAGYTDTQYF
NA 17 NA TRBJ2-3 TRBV10-2 TGCGCCAGCAGCCGCAGGGTCATAACATCTAGCACAGATACGCAGTATTTT CASSRRVITSSTDTQYF
NA 14 NA TRBJ2-3 TRBV5-6 TGTGCCAGCAGGAACGGCCCCGCGACAGATACGCAGTATTTT CASRNGPATDTQYF
NA 14 NA TRBJ1-6 TRBV6-2/TRBV6-3 TGTGCCAGCAGTTACCCCGGGGTTTCTTCACCCCTCCACTTT CASSYPGVSSPLHF
NA 13 NA TRBJ2-7 TRBV7-9 TGTGCCAGCAGCCCCAAGACTAGTTTCGAGCAGTACTTC CASSPKTSFEQYF
NA 15 NA TRBJ2-5 TRBV5-1 TGCGCCAGCAGCTTGGTTGATAGCGGCCAAGAGACCCAGTACTTC CASSLVDSGQETQYF
NA 14 once TRBJ2-2 TRBV2 TGTGCCAGCACCGCCCGGCGGGCGGACGGGGAGCTGTTTTTT CASTARRADGELFF
TRBD1 15 NA TRBJ1-5 TRBV5-6 TGTGCCAGCAGCGGGACAGGAGGTGGCAATCAGCCCCAGCATTTT CASSGTGGGNQPQHF
NA 13 NA TRBJ2-7 TRBV25-1 TGTGCCAGCAGTGAACGGGCCCCGAGCGAGCAGTACTTC CASSERAPSEQYF
NA 12 NA TRBJ2-1 TRBV12-3/TRBV12-4 TGTGCCAGCAGGTCGGGTGGCGATGAGCAGTTCTTC CASRSGGDEQFF
NA 12 NA TRBJ1-1 TRBV28 TGTGCCAGCAGGACGGGGGACACTGAAGCTTTCTTT CASRTGDTEAFF
TRBD2 15 NA TRBJ2-5 TRBV6-5 TGTGCCAGTGTACCGTCGGCGGGAGTGTTGGAGACCCAGTACTTC CASVPSAGVLETQYF
TRBD1 14 NA TRBJ2-7 TRBV7-9 TGTGCCAGCAGCTCGAGGACAGGGGGCTACGAGCAGTACTTC CASSSRTGGYEQYF
NA 16 NA TRBJ2-5 TRBV30 TGTGCCTGGAGGTCCCCCCGAACTAGCAACCTTCGGGCCCAGTACTTC CAWRSPRTSNLRAQYF
TRBD2 13 NA TRBJ2-4 TRBV19 TGTGCCAGTAGTATAGGCCCTAGCGGGAGGGTCGACTTC CASSIGPSGRVDF
TRBD1 14 NA TRBJ1-1 TRBV15 TGTGCCACCAGTCGCAACAGGGGCTGGATTGAAGCTTTCTTT CATSRNRGWIEAFF
NA 11 NA TRBJ2-7 TRBV12-3/TRBV12-4 TGTGCCAGCAGTTTGCTGTACGAGCAGTACTTC CASSLLYEQYF
NA 13 NA TRBJ2-6 TRBV7-3 TGTGCCAGCAGCTCAACTGGGGCCAACGTCCTGACTTTC CASSSTGANVLTF